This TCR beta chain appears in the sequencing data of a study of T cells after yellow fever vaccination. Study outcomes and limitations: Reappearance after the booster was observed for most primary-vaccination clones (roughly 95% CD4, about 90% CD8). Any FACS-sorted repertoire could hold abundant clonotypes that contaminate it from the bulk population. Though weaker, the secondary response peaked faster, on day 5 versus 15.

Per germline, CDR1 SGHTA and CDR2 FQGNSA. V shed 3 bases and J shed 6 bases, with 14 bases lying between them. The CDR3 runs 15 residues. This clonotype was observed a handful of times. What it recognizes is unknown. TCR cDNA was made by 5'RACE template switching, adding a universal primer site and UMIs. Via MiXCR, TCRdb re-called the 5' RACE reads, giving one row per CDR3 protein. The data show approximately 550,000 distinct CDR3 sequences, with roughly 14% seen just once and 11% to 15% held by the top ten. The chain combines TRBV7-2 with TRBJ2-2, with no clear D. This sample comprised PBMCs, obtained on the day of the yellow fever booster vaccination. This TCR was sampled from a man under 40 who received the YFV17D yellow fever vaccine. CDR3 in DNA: TGTGCCAGCAGCTTCGTGGACCGAAACCCCGGGGAGCTGTTTTTT. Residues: CASSFVDRNPGELFF.